This TCR beta chain was found in a study of T cells in Graves' hyperthyroidism and ophthalmopathy. The source material, RNA transcripts, was used to amplify TCR beta CDR3 regions. TCR CDR3 regions were first amplified by RT-PCR with HTBI primers. Using its own MiXCR run on the multiplex PCR reads, TCRdb lists one record per CDR3 protein. Of under 400,000 distinct CDR3 sequences listed, 13% are singletons. The CDR3 consists of 13 residues. Germline CDR1 reads DFQATT; CDR2 reads SNEGSKA (reference sequence). Overall study results and limits: Expanded thyroid clonotypes (above 0.001) were mostly also found in blood.

The diagnoses drew upon clinical symptoms, serum thyroxine and TRAb, thyroid ultrasound and orbital computed tomography. Concerning this clonotype: The antigen is undetermined. A much larger clonotype is one base distant, so this may be a read error. The CDR3 does not end in the conserved phenylalanine or tryptophan, so this is likely a read error.

The gene calls are TRBV20-1 and TRBJ1-2, with TRBD1 matching over 7 bases. The receptor's source is a woman under 30 with Graves' hyperthyroidism. Specimen: blood. The CDR3 DNA sequence: TGCAGAGCGACAGGGACAGCTAACTATGGCTACACCCTC. Translated, it gives CRATGTANYGYTL.